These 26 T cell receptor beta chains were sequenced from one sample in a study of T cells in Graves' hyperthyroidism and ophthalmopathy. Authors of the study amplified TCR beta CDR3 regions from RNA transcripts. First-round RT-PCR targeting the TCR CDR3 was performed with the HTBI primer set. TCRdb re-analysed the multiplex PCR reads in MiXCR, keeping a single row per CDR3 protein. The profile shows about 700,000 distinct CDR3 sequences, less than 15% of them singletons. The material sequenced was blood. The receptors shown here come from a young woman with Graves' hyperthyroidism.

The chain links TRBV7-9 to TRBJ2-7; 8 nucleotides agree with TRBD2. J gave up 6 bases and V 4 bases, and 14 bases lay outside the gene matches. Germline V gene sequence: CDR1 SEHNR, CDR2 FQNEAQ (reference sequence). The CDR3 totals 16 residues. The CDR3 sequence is CASSSYVGLAGPEQYF. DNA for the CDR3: TGTGCCAGCAGCTCATACGTAGGACTAGCTGGGCCCGAGCAGTACTTC. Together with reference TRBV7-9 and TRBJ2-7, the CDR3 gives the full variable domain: DTGVSQNPRHKITKRGQNVTFRCDPISEHNRLYWYRQTLGQGPEFLTYFQNEAQLEKSRLLSDRFSAERPKGSFSTLEIQRTEQGDSAMYLCASSSYVGLAGPEQYFGPGTRLTVT.

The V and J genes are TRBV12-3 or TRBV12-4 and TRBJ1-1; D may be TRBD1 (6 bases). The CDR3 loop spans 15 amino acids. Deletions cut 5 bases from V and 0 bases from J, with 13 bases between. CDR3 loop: CASSPGHRLNTEAFF. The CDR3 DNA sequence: TGTGCCAGCAGTCCGGGACACCGTCTGAACACTGAAGCTTTCTTT.

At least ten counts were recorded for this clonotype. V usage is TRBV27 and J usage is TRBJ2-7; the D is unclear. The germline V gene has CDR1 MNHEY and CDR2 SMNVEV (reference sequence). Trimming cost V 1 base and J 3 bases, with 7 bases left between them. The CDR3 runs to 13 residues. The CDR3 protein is CASSLFPNYEQYF. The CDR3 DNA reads TGTGCCAGCAGTTTATTCCCAAACTACGAGCAGTACTTC.

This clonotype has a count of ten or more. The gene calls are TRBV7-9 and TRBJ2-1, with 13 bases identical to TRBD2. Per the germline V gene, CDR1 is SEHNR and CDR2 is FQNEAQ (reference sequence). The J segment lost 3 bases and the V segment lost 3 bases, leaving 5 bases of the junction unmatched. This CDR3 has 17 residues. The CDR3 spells CASSFGTSGAHYNEQFF. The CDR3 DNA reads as TGTGCCAGCAGCTTCGGGACTAGCGGGGCTCACTACAATGAGCAGTTCTTC.

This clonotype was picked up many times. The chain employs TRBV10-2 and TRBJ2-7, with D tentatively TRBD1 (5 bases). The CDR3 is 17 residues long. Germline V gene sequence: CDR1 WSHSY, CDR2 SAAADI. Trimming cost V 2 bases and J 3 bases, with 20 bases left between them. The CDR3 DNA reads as TGCGCCAGCAGTGAGCTAGGTTACTCAGGGATGAACTACGAGCAGTACTTC. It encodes CASSELGYSGMNYEQYF.

CDR3 DNA: TGCAGTGCTAGTTCGGGGTTCGGGGAGGGTGTCGGTGAAAAACTGTTTTTT. The encoded protein is CSASSGFGEGVGEKLFF. J is TRBJ1-4 and V is TRBV20-1; D is unclear. The V and J ends lost 3 bases and 7 bases respectively, with 24 bases between them. This CDR3 has 17 residues. Germline V lookup: CDR1 DFQATT, CDR2 SNEGSKA (reference sequence).

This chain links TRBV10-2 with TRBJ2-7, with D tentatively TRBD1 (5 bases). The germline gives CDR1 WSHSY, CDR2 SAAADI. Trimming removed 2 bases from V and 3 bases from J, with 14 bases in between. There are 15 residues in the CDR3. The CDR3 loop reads CASSETGHFLYEQYF. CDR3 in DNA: TGCGCCAGCAGTGAGACAGGACACTTCCTCTACGAGCAGTACTTC.

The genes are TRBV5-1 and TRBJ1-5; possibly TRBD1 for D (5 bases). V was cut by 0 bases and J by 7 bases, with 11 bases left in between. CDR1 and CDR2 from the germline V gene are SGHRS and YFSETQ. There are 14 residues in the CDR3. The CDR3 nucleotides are TGCGCCAGCAGCTTGGAAGGGGAACAACAGCCCCAGCATTTT. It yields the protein CASSLEGEQQPQHF.

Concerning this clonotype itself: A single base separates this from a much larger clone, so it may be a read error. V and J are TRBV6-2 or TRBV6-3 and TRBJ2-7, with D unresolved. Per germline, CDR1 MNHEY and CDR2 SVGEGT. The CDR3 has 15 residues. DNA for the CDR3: TGTGCCAGCAGTGCGCAGCCCAACGGTCCGTACGAGCGGTACTTC. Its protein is CASSAQPNGPYERYF.

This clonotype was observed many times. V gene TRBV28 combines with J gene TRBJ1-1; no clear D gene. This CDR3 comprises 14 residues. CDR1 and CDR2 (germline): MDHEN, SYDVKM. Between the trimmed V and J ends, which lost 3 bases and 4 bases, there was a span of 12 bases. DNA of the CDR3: TGTGCCAGCAGTTTCGAGGCCCCGGGCACTGAAGCTTTCTTT. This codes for CASSFEAPGTEAFF.

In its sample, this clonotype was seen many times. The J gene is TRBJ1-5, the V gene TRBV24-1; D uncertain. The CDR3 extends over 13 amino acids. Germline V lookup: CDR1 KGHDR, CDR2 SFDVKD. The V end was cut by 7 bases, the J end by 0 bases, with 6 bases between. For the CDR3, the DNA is TGTGCCACCAGGTCAACTAGCAATCAGCCCCAGCATTTT. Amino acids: CATRSTSNQPQHF.

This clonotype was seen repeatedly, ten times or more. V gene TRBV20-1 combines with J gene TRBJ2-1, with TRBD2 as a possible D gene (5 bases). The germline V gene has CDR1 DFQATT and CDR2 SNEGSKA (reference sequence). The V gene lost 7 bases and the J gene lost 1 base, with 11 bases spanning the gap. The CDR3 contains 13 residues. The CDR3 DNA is TGCAGTGTCCATGGACTGTCCTACAATGAGCAGTTCTTC. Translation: CSVHGLSYNEQFF.

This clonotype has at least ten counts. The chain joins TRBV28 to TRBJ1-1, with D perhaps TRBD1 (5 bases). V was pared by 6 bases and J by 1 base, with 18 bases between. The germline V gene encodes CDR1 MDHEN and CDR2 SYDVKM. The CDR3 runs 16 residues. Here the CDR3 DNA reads TGTGCCAGCAGCTTTATGCTGGGGCTTCCGAACACTGAAGCTTTCTTT. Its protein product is CASSFMLGLPNTEAFF.

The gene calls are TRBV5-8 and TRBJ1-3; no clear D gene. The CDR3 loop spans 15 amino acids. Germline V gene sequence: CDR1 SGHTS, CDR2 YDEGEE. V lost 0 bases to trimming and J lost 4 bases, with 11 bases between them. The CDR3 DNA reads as TGTGCCAGCAGCTTGGCTATGGGAACCGGAAACACCATATATTTT. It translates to CASSLAMGTGNTIYF.

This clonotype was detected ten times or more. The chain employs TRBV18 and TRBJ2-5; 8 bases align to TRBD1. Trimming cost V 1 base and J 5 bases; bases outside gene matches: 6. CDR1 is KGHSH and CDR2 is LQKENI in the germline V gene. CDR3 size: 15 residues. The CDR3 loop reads CASSPRTRTGETQYF. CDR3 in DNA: TGTGCCAGCTCACCACGGACAAGGACAGGGGAGACCCAGTACTTC.

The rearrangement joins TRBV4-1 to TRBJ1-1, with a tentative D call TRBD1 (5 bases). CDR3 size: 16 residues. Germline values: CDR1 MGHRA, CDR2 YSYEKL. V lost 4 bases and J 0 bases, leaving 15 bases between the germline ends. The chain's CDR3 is CASSLGVGPMNTEAFF. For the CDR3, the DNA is TGCGCCAGCAGCCTAGGGGTAGGGCCGATGAACACTGAAGCTTTCTTT.

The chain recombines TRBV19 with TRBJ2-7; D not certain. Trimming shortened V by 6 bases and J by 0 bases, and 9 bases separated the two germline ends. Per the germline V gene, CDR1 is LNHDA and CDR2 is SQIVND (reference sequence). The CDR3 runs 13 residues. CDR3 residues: CASRAPSSYEQYF. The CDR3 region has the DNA TGTGCCAGTAGAGCACCTAGCTCCTACGAGCAGTACTTC.

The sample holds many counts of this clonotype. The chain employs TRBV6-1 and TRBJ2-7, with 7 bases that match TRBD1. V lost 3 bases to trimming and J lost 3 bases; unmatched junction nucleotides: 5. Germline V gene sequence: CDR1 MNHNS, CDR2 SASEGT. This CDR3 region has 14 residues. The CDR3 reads CASSETGWDYEQYF. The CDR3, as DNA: TGTGCCAGCAGTGAGACAGGGTGGGACTACGAGCAGTACTTC.

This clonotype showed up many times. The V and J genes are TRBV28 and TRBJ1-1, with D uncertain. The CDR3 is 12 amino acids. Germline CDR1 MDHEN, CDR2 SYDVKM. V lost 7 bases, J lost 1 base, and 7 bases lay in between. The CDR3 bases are TGTGCCAGCAAGTTAGCGAACACTGAAGCTTTCTTT. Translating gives CASKLANTEAFF.

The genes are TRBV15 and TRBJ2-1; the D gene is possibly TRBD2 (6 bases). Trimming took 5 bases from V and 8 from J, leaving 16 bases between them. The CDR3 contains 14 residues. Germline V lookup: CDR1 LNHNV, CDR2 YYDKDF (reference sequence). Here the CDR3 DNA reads TGTGCCACCAGCCTTGGGGCCGGGGGAGATGAGCAGTTCTTC. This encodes CATSLGAGGDEQFF. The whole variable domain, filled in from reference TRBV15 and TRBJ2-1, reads DAMVIQNPRYQVTQFGKPVTLSCSQTLNHNVMYWYQQKSSQAPKLLFHYYDKDFNNEADTPDNFQSRRPNTSFCFLDIRSPGLGDTAMYLCATSLGAGGDEQFFGPGTRLTVL.

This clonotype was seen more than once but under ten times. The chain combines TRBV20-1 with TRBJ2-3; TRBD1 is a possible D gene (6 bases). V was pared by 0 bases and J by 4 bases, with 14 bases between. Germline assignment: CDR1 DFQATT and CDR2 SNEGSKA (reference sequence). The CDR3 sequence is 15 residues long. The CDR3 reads CSARDGAQGPDTQYF. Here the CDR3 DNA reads TGCAGTGCTAGAGATGGGGCACAGGGTCCAGATACGCAGTATTTT.

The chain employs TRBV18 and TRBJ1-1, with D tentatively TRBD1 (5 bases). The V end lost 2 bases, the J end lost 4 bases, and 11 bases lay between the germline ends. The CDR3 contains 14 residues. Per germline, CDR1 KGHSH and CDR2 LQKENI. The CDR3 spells CASSPVTGGTEAFF. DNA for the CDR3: TGTGCCAGCTCACCAGTCACGGGGGGCACTGAAGCTTTCTTT.

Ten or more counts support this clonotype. The CDR3: CASSFAQMNTEAFF. CDR3 nucleotides: TGCGCCAGCAGCTTTGCTCAGATGAACACTGAAGCTTTCTTT. This chain connects TRBV5-1 to TRBJ1-1; D unresolved. The CDR3 has 14 amino acids. The ends were cut back, 2 bases at V and 0 bases at J, with 8 bases in the middle. Germline V lookup: CDR1 SGHRS, CDR2 YFSETQ.

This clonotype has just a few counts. The CDR3 protein is CASRPHRGNEAFF. As DNA, the CDR3 is TGTGCCAGCAGACCTCACAGGGGAAACGAAGCTTTCTTT. V usage is TRBV7-9 and J usage is TRBJ1-1; 7 bases match TRBD1. Germline V gene data show CDR1 as SEHNR and CDR2 as FQNEAQ (reference sequence). The CDR3 totals 13 residues. J gave up 8 bases and V 6 bases, and 9 bases lay outside the gene matches.

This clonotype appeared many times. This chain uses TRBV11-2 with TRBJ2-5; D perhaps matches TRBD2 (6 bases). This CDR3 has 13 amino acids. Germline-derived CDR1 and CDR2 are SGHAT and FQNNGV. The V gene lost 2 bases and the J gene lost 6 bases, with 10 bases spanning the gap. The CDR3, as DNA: TGTGCCAGCAGCTTACGGCGGGAACAGACCCAGTACTTC. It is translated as CASSLRREQTQYF.

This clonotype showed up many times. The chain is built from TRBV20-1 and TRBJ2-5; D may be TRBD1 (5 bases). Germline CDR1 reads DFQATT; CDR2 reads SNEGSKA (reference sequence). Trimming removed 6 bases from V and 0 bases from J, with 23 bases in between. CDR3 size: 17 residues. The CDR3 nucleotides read TGCAGTGCAGCTGCAGGGTCTCCTTTAGCAGACCAAGAGACCCAGTACTTC. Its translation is CSAAAGSPLADQETQYF.